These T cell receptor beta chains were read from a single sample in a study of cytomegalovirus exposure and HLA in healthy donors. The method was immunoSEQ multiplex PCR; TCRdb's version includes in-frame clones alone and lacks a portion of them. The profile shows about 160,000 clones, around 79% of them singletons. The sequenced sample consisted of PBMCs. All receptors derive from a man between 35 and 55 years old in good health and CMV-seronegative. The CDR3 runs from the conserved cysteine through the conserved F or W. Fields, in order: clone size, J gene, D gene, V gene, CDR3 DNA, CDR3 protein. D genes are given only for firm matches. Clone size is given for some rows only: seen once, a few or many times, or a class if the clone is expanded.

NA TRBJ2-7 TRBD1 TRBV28 TGTGCCAGCGGGCAGGGGGCTTACGAGCAGTACTTC CASGQGAYEQYF
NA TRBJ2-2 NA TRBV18 TGTGCCAGCTCACCAGGAGGAGGAGGAGGCGGGGAGCTGTTTTTT CASSPGGGGGGELFF
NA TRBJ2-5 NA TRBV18 TGTGCCAGCTCACCAACGGGGAGTCCGGAGACCCAGTACTTC CASSPTGSPETQYF
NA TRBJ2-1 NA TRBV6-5 TGTGCCAGCAGTCCGACGGGCGGCGGACTAATGGAGCAGTTCTTC CASSPTGGGLMEQFF
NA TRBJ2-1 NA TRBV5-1 TGCGCCAGCAGCTTGGGCCAGAGAGGCAATGAGCAGTTCTTC CASSLGQRGNEQFF
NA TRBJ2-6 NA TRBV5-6 TGTGCCAGCTTCTTTCTCCTGGCAGGTACTGCTGGGGCCAACGTCCTGACTTTC CASFFLLAGTAGANVLTF
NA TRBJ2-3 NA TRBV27 TGTGCCAGCAGGCCCGATGGGGGGACAGATACGCAGTATTTT CASRPDGGTDTQYF
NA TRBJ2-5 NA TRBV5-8 TGTGCCGGCAGCTTGGAGCCGGGGTCGGAGACCCAGTACTTC CAGSLEPGSETQYF
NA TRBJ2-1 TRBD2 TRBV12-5 TGTGCTAGTGGTTTGGACGGGACTAGCGGGAGGGGCGAGCAGTTCTTC CASGLDGTSGRGEQFF
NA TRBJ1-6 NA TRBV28 TGTGCCAGCAGTTCTCCCAATTCACCCCTCCACTTT CASSSPNSPLHF
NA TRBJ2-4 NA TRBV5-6 TGTGCCAGCAGCCGGTCGCCTATCCTCAAAAACAGTCAGTACTTC CASSRSPILKNSQYF
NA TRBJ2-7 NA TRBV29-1 TGCAGCGCCAGTTCCGGGGGCGAGCAGTACTTC CSASSGGEQYF
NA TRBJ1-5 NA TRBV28 TGTGCCAGCTTTAGACAGGCCGCGGTGGGGCCCCAGCATTTT CASFRQAAVGPQHF
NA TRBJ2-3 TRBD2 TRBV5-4 TGTGCCAGCAGCATGAAACTAGCGGGAGTAGATACGCAGTATTTT CASSMKLAGVDTQYF
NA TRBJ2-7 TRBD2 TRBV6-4 TGTGCCAGCAGTGACTCAGGGGCGGGAGGGCTGAACTATTCATTTCGTACGTACGAGCAGTACTTC CASSDSGAGGLNYSFRTYEQYF
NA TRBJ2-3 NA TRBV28 TGTGCCACACATATGAAGAGGTTCCGGTCAGATACGCAGTATTTT CATHMKRFRSDTQYF
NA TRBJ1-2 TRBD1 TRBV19 TGTGCCAGTAGTATATCCACAGGGACAGATGGCTACACCTTC CASSISTGTDGYTF
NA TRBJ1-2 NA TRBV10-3 TGTGCCATCAGTGCGGCGGTTGGCTACACCTTC CAISAAVGYTF
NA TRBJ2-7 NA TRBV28 TGTGCCAGTTCAGGGTACGATAGCTCCTACGAGCAGTACTTC CASSGYDSSYEQYF
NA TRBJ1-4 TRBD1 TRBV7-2 TGTGCCAGCAGCGCAAAAACAGGGGGAGCGGAAAAACTGTTTTTT CASSAKTGGAEKLFF
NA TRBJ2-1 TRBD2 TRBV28 TGTGCCAGCAGGGGTGATGGACTAGCGGAAAGAGGGCAGAATGAGCAGTTCTTC CASRGDGLAERGQNEQFF
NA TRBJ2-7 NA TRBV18 TGTGCCAGCTCATCCCTTGAGGGATCCTACGAGCAGTACTTC CASSSLEGSYEQYF
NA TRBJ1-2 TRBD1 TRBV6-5 TGTGCCAGCAGTCCGGACAGGGACTATGGCTACACCTTC CASSPDRDYGYTF
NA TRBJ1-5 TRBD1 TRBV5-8 TGTGCCAGCAGCGGAGGGACAGTTAGCAATCAGCCCCAGCATTTT CASSGGTVSNQPQHF
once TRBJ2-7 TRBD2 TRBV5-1 TGCGCCAGCAGCAAGACTAGCGGGTCCTACGAGCAGTACTTC CASSKTSGSYEQYF
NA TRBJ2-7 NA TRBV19 TGTGCCAGTAGCTCGATCGGGAGTAGGGACGAGCAGTACTTC CASSSIGSRDEQYF
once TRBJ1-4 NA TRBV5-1 TGCGCCAGCAGTCGTAATCCAGGGACAACTAATGAAAAACTGTTTTTT CASSRNPGTTNEKLFF
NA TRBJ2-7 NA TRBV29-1 TGCAGCGTTGGTTTCGGGAGTGCCTACGAGCAGTACTTC CSVGFGSAYEQYF
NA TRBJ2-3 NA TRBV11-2 TGTGCCAGCAGCTTAGCGGACAGTCCCACAGATACGCAGTATTTT CASSLADSPTDTQYF
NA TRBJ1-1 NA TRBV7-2 TGTGCCAGCAGCCCCGGGGGGGGCGGGAACACTGAAGCTTTCTTT CASSPGGGGNTEAFF
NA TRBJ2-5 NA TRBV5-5 TGTTCCAGCAGCTTGCCTCAGGCGACCCAGTACTTC CSSSLPQATQYF
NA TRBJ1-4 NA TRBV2 TGTGCCAGCAGTGAGCGCCTTGGGGGGGATGAAAAACTGTTTTTT CASSERLGGDEKLFF
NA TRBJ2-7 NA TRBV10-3 TGTGCCATCAGTGTGGATCGACTCTACGAGCAGTACTTC CAISVDRLYEQYF
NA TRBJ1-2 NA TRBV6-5 TGTGCCAGCAGTTACACCCCACGGGTAGGCTACACCTTC CASSYTPRVGYTF
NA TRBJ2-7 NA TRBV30 TGTGCCAGCTTCCGGGACTCAAGCTCCTACGAGCAGTACTTC CASFRDSSSYEQYF
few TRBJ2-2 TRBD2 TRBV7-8 TGTGCCAGCAGACTTGGACTAGCGGGAGGGTGGGATCCCGGGGAGCTGTTTTTT CASRLGLAGGWDPGELFF
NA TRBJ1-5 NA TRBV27 TGTGCCAGCAGTCCAAGGAAATATGGAGGGGCCGAAAATCAGCCCCAGCATTTT CASSPRKYGGAENQPQHF
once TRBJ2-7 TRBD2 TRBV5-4 TGTGCCAGCAGCGGTCTAGCGGGAGATCGCGAGCAGTACTTC CASSGLAGDREQYF
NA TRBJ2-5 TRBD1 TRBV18 TGTGCCAGCTCACCACCGCAGGGGGCCGGAGAGACCCAGTACTTC CASSPPQGAGETQYF
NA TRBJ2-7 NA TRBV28 TGTGCCACCCGAGGGGGATATTACGAGCAGTACTTC CATRGGYYEQYF
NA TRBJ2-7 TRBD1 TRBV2 TGTGCCAGCAGGGTTAGGACAGGGGTGGAGGAGCAGTACTTC CASRVRTGVEEQYF
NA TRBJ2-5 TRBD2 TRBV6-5 TGTGCCAGCAGTTACTCGGGAGGCGGGACTAGCACGTACTTC CASSYSGGGTSTYF
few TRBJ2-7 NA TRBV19 TGTGCCAGTAGTCCTGTTTTTTCGGGCGAGCAGTACTTC CASSPVFSGEQYF
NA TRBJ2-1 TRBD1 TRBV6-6 TGTGCCAGCAGTTCCGGGACAGGGGCCAACAATGAGCAGTTCTTC CASSSGTGANNEQFF
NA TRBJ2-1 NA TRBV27 TGTGCCAGCAGGTCGAACAGACCTGAGCAGTTCTTC CASRSNRPEQFF
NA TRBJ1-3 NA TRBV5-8 TGTGCCAGCAGCTCGAAATCAGGGGGAAACACCATATATTTT CASSSKSGGNTIYF
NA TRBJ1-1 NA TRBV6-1 TGTGCCAGCACCGGCACTGAAGCTTTCTTT CASTGTEAFF